Below, one TCR beta chain is given with its context. What it binds is not known. Profiled with immunoSEQ multiplex PCR; TCRdb holds only in-frame clones, not every one. The data contain some 46,000 clones, around 82% of them singletons. Looked up from germline, CDR1 is SEHNR and CDR2 is FQNEAQ (reference sequence). The CDR3 consists of 15 residues. The V gene lost 2 bases and the J gene lost 7 bases, with 14 bases spanning the gap. This sample was included in a study of PD-1 blockade in classical Hodgkin lymphoma. General study points: A significant rise in TCR diversity was seen by C4D1 for CD4+ cells but not for CD8+ cells. Complete responders possessed baseline diversity comparable to newly diagnosed patients.

Each and every patient relapsed after autologous stem cell transplantation, and patients got differing brentuximab vedotin exposure. Complete response, partial response or progressive disease made up the best responses. The sequenced sample was peripheral blood mononuclear cells (PBMCs), obtained before the second cycle of nivolumab. The chain combines TRBV7-9 with TRBJ1-4; D uncertain. The clonotype comes from a human donor with classical Hodgkin lymphoma. The CDR3 nucleotides are TGTGCCAGCAGCTTACGGACTCTCGAGAGTGAAAAACTGTTTTTT. Its protein is CASSLRTLESEKLFF.